These T cell receptor beta chains were read from a single sample in a study of pediatric ulcerative colitis. TCRdb's table, derived via immunoSEQ multiplex PCR, lists solely in-frame clones and lacks some. The sample has some 57,000 clones, about 89% seen once. Sequencing used blood. The receptor source for this set is a boy aged 5 to 17 who was a control in a study of pediatric ulcerative colitis. CDR3s include the opening cysteine and the closing phenylalanine or tryptophan. A D gene is named only where the DNA matches it firmly. Size is stated for part of the rows, as once, few or many counts, or as a class when the clone is expanded.

d_gene: TRBD1; j_gene: TRBJ2-7; v_gene: TRBV10-1; abundance: .; CDR3nt: TGCGCCAGCAGTGAGGCAGGGGGTTTCTACGAGCAGTACTTC; CDR3aa: CASSEAGGFYEQYF
d_gene: .; j_gene: TRBJ1-1; v_gene: TRBV19; abundance: .; CDR3nt: TGTGCCAGTAGTATGACCGCCAGGAACACTGAAGCTTTCTTT; CDR3aa: CASSMTARNTEAFF
d_gene: .; j_gene: TRBJ1-1; v_gene: TRBV15; abundance: .; CDR3nt: TGTGCCACCAGCAGAGGGTGGGGCAGCTTTATGAACACTGAAGCTTTCTTT; CDR3aa: CATSRGWGSFMNTEAFF
d_gene: .; j_gene: TRBJ2-3; v_gene: TRBV7-3; abundance: .; CDR3nt: TGTGCCAGCAGCTACCCCACGGGGGATACGCAGTATTTT; CDR3aa: CASSYPTGDTQYF
d_gene: .; j_gene: TRBJ2-2; v_gene: TRBV5-6; abundance: .; CDR3nt: TGTGCCAGCAGCTACCGTTCCGGGGAGCTGTTTTTT; CDR3aa: CASSYRSGELFF
d_gene: .; j_gene: TRBJ1-2; v_gene: TRBV7-2; abundance: .; CDR3nt: TGTGCCAGCAGCTTGGGACATACGGACTATGGCTACACCTTC; CDR3aa: CASSLGHTDYGYTF
d_gene: TRBD2; j_gene: TRBJ2-5; v_gene: TRBV5-1; abundance: .; CDR3nt: TGCGCCAGCAGCTCACCGGGACTAGCGGTACAAGAGACCCAGTACTTC; CDR3aa: CASSSPGLAVQETQYF
d_gene: .; j_gene: TRBJ1-1; v_gene: TRBV7-3; abundance: .; CDR3nt: TGTGCCAGCAGCTTGCAGGGGTTGGGAAACACTGAAGCTTTCTTT; CDR3aa: CASSLQGLGNTEAFF
d_gene: .; j_gene: TRBJ1-5; v_gene: TRBV6-6; abundance: .; CDR3nt: TGTGCCAGCAGTGCGCGACAGGAGGGTAATCAGCCCCAGCATTTT; CDR3aa: CASSARQEGNQPQHF
d_gene: .; j_gene: TRBJ2-3; v_gene: TRBV29-1; abundance: .; CDR3nt: TGCAGCGCTGCGACCCCTCCCGCAGATACGCAGTATTTT; CDR3aa: CSAATPPADTQYF
d_gene: .; j_gene: TRBJ2-3; v_gene: TRBV7-2; abundance: .; CDR3nt: TGTGCCAGCAGCGTCGACAGTGTTTCGGCAGATACGCAGTATTTT; CDR3aa: CASSVDSVSADTQYF
d_gene: .; j_gene: TRBJ1-2; v_gene: TRBV19; abundance: .; CDR3nt: TGTGCCAGTAGTTTCGGGGAGAACTATGGCTACACCTTC; CDR3aa: CASSFGENYGYTF
d_gene: .; j_gene: TRBJ2-7; v_gene: TRBV4-1; abundance: .; CDR3nt: TGCGCCAGCAGCCAAGAAACAGGTTACGAGCAGTACTTC; CDR3aa: CASSQETGYEQYF
d_gene: TRBD1; j_gene: TRBJ1-4; v_gene: TRBV2; abundance: .; CDR3nt: TGTGCCAGCAGTGTACAGGGGTTTAATGAAAAACTGTTTTTT; CDR3aa: CASSVQGFNEKLFF
d_gene: .; j_gene: TRBJ1-2; v_gene: TRBV19; abundance: .; CDR3nt: TGTGCCAGTAATAACCGCGGCAGGGATTTTGGCTACACCTTC; CDR3aa: CASNNRGRDFGYTF
d_gene: .; j_gene: TRBJ2-7; v_gene: TRBV7-9; abundance: .; CDR3nt: TGTGCCAGCAGCCTAGGGGAATCCTACGAGCAGTACTTC; CDR3aa: CASSLGESYEQYF
d_gene: .; j_gene: TRBJ2-2; v_gene: TRBV9; abundance: .; CDR3nt: TGTGCCAGCAGCGGGCGCGGGGAGCTGTTTTTT; CDR3aa: CASSGRGELFF
d_gene: TRBD2; j_gene: TRBJ2-7; v_gene: TRBV28; abundance: few; CDR3nt: TGTGCCAGCAGTTTATCTAGCGGGGAACCTACCTACGAGCAGTACTTC; CDR3aa: CASSLSSGEPTYEQYF
d_gene: .; j_gene: TRBJ2-7; v_gene: TRBV10-3; abundance: .; CDR3nt: TGTGCCACATCCCATAGATCAGCCGAGCAGTACTTC; CDR3aa: CATSHRSAEQYF
d_gene: .; j_gene: TRBJ1-1; v_gene: TRBV27; abundance: .; CDR3nt: TGTGCCAGCAGGGGGTATAGGACTGAAGCTTTCTTT; CDR3aa: CASRGYRTEAFF
d_gene: .; j_gene: TRBJ2-1; v_gene: TRBV7-9; abundance: .; CDR3nt: TGTGCCAGCAGCTTAGTTCTGAGTCAAAAGCAGTTCTTC; CDR3aa: CASSLVLSQKQFF
d_gene: .; j_gene: TRBJ1-1; v_gene: TRBV14; abundance: .; CDR3nt: TGTGCCAGCAGCCAAGGAGCAAGGAACACTGAAGCTTTCTTT; CDR3aa: CASSQGARNTEAFF
d_gene: .; j_gene: TRBJ1-2; v_gene: TRBV15; abundance: .; CDR3nt: TGTGCCACCAGTTCAACCGCGCTCTATGGCTACACCTTC; CDR3aa: CATSSTALYGYTF
d_gene: .; j_gene: TRBJ1-1; v_gene: TRBV4-3; abundance: .; CDR3nt: TGCGCCAGCAGCCAGTCAACGGGGCACACTGAAGCTTTCTTT; CDR3aa: CASSQSTGHTEAFF
d_gene: TRBD1; j_gene: TRBJ1-3; v_gene: TRBV6-1; abundance: .; CDR3nt: TGTGCCAGCACCCCGACAGGGGCTGGAAACACCATATATTTT; CDR3aa: CASTPTGAGNTIYF
d_gene: .; j_gene: TRBJ2-1; v_gene: TRBV5-6; abundance: .; CDR3nt: TGTGCCAGCAGCCATTCAGGCAATGAGCAGTTCTTC; CDR3aa: CASSHSGNEQFF
d_gene: .; j_gene: TRBJ2-7; v_gene: TRBV11-2; abundance: .; CDR3nt: TGTGCCAGCAGCCCCCGGGCCACAGGGAAGGTCTACGAGCAGTACTTC; CDR3aa: CASSPRATGKVYEQYF
d_gene: TRBD1; j_gene: TRBJ2-7; v_gene: TRBV12-5; abundance: few; CDR3nt: TGTGCTAGTGGTTTCGGGACAGGTAACTACGAGCAGTACTTC; CDR3aa: CASGFGTGNYEQYF
d_gene: TRBD2; j_gene: TRBJ2-6; v_gene: TRBV4-3; abundance: .; CDR3nt: TGCGCCAGCAGCCAAGACCTAGCGGGGAGTGGGGCCAACGTCCTGACTTTC; CDR3aa: CASSQDLAGSGANVLTF
d_gene: TRBD1; j_gene: TRBJ2-3; v_gene: TRBV6-1; abundance: .; CDR3nt: TGTGCAATTGACAGGGGCACGGGGATTGATACGCAGTATTTT; CDR3aa: CAIDRGTGIDTQYF
d_gene: .; j_gene: TRBJ2-7; v_gene: TRBV27; abundance: .; CDR3nt: TGTGCCAGCAGTTTAAGGCTTTGGGGACCATCCTACGAGCAGTACTTC; CDR3aa: CASSLRLWGPSYEQYF
d_gene: .; j_gene: TRBJ2-2; v_gene: TRBV7-6; abundance: .; CDR3nt: TGTGCCAGCAGCTTAGCAGGAGGGACAGGGGAGCTGTTTTTT; CDR3aa: CASSLAGGTGELFF
d_gene: .; j_gene: TRBJ2-7; v_gene: TRBV4-2; abundance: .; CDR3nt: TGTGCCAGCAGCCAAGATGCAGCGCTACACGACGAGCAGTACTTC; CDR3aa: CASSQDAALHDEQYF
d_gene: TRBD2; j_gene: TRBJ2-1; v_gene: TRBV5-1; abundance: .; CDR3nt: TGCGCCAGCAGCTTGGAGCGGGGGCCTCCCTACAATGAGCAGTTCTTC; CDR3aa: CASSLERGPPYNEQFF
d_gene: .; j_gene: TRBJ2-7; v_gene: TRBV4-1; abundance: .; CDR3nt: TGCGCCAGCAGCCCGACAACGGGCCCCACCTACGAGCAGTACTTC; CDR3aa: CASSPTTGPTYEQYF
d_gene: .; j_gene: TRBJ1-6; v_gene: TRBV5-1; abundance: .; CDR3nt: TGCGCCAGCAGCTTGGAGGCGGGCGCGGGGAATTCACCCCTCCACTTT; CDR3aa: CASSLEAGAGNSPLHF
d_gene: .; j_gene: TRBJ2-1; v_gene: TRBV5-1; abundance: .; CDR3nt: TGCGCCAGCAGCTTGTCTGTCGCGAGCTCCTACAATGAGCAGTTCTTC; CDR3aa: CASSLSVASSYNEQFF
d_gene: .; j_gene: TRBJ2-2; v_gene: TRBV19; abundance: once; CDR3nt: TGTGCCAGTAGTATTGGGGGGATCGAGAGCACCGGGGAGCTGTTTTTT; CDR3aa: CASSIGGIESTGELFF
d_gene: .; j_gene: TRBJ1-2; v_gene: TRBV19; abundance: .; CDR3nt: TGTGCCAGTAGTGTTGAAAGGGGAGGCTACACCTTC; CDR3aa: CASSVERGGYTF
d_gene: TRBD1; j_gene: TRBJ1-5; v_gene: TRBV5-5; abundance: .; CDR3nt: TGTGCCAGCAGCTTGGGACAGGGAGGTCAGCCCCAGCATTTT; CDR3aa: CASSLGQGGQPQHF
d_gene: .; j_gene: TRBJ2-2; v_gene: TRBV27; abundance: .; CDR3nt: TGTGCCAGGAATAACGCGCAGGCCGAGCCTGACACCGGGGAGCTGTTTTTT; CDR3aa: CARNNAQAEPDTGELFF
d_gene: .; j_gene: TRBJ2-2; v_gene: TRBV28; abundance: .; CDR3nt: TGTGCCAGCAGTCCACAGAGCACCGGGGAGCTGTTTTTT; CDR3aa: CASSPQSTGELFF
d_gene: TRBD1; j_gene: TRBJ1-6; v_gene: TRBV10-3; abundance: .; CDR3nt: TGTGCCATCAGCACAGGGGGCGAGGGTTCACCCCTCCACTTT; CDR3aa: CAISTGGEGSPLHF
d_gene: TRBD1; j_gene: TRBJ2-7; v_gene: TRBV29-1; abundance: .; CDR3nt: TGCAGCGTTGAAGGGCAGGGGGAGATTGCGACGCAGTACTTC; CDR3aa: CSVEGQGEIATQYF
d_gene: .; j_gene: TRBJ1-2; v_gene: TRBV5-6; abundance: once; CDR3nt: TGTGCCAGCAGCTTGATCGGAACAGGAAGCAACTATGGCTACACCTTC; CDR3aa: CASSLIGTGSNYGYTF
d_gene: .; j_gene: TRBJ1-5; v_gene: TRBV5-1; abundance: few; CDR3nt: TGCGCCAGCAGCTTGGAGGGACGGGACGATCAGCCCCAGCATTTT; CDR3aa: CASSLEGRDDQPQHF
d_gene: .; j_gene: TRBJ1-2; v_gene: TRBV10-3; abundance: .; CDR3nt: TGTGCCATCAGTCGGACATACTATGGCTACACCTTC; CDR3aa: CAISRTYYGYTF
d_gene: .; j_gene: TRBJ2-3; v_gene: TRBV2; abundance: .; CDR3nt: TGTGCCAGCAGCGCGGACACCACAGATACGCAGTATTTT; CDR3aa: CASSADTTDTQYF
d_gene: TRBD1; j_gene: TRBJ1-6; v_gene: TRBV10-3; abundance: .; CDR3nt: TGTGCCATCAGTGACAAGGGACAGGGACCTTCACCCCTCCACTTT; CDR3aa: CAISDKGQGPSPLHF
d_gene: .; j_gene: TRBJ1-5; v_gene: TRBV29-1; abundance: .; CDR3nt: TGCAGCGTTGCGGGAGAACTCAATCAGCCCCAGCATTTT; CDR3aa: CSVAGELNQPQHF
d_gene: .; j_gene: TRBJ1-2; v_gene: TRBV11-2; abundance: .; CDR3nt: TGTGCCAGCAGCCCCGCCCCAGGGTCTGGCTACACCTTC; CDR3aa: CASSPAPGSGYTF
d_gene: .; j_gene: TRBJ2-7; v_gene: TRBV30; abundance: .; CDR3nt: TGTGCCTGGGCCAGCCGGGCCCTGAGCTACGAGCAGTACTTC; CDR3aa: CAWASRALSYEQYF
d_gene: TRBD2; j_gene: TRBJ2-1; v_gene: TRBV11-2; abundance: .; CDR3nt: TGTGCCAGCAGCTTAGGCGTAGCGGGGGCCTACAATGAGCAGTTCTTC; CDR3aa: CASSLGVAGAYNEQFF
d_gene: TRBD2; j_gene: TRBJ2-7; v_gene: TRBV27; abundance: once; CDR3nt: TGTGCCAGCAGTTACACTAGCGGGGGTTTCTACGAGCAGTACTTC; CDR3aa: CASSYTSGGFYEQYF
d_gene: .; j_gene: TRBJ1-2; v_gene: TRBV27; abundance: few; CDR3nt: TGTGCCAGCTCCCCGGACGGGTTCAACTATGGCTACACCTTC; CDR3aa: CASSPDGFNYGYTF
d_gene: TRBD2; j_gene: TRBJ2-3; v_gene: TRBV6-4; abundance: .; CDR3nt: TGTGCCAGCAGTCCCGGGACTACCACAGATACGCAGTATTTT; CDR3aa: CASSPGTTTDTQYF
d_gene: .; j_gene: TRBJ1-4; v_gene: TRBV29-1; abundance: .; CDR3nt: TGCAGCGGTGGAGAGCAGGATGAAAAACTGTTTTTT; CDR3aa: CSGGEQDEKLFF